This TCR beta chain was sequenced in a study of blood T cell repertoires in COVID-19. This table comes from immunoSEQ multiplex PCR, and its TCRdb copy is limited to in-frame clones, with some not included. The sample has 450,000 to 500,000 clones, around 90% seen once. Those enrolled, adults aged 18 to 89 years, came from roughly 23 US areas. Participants reported their clinical history, and cohort assignment relied on those reports. Before being deemed recovered, Cohort 3 donors had two negative PCRs, clearance, or symptom resolution. This CDR3 is 14 amino acids long. CDR1 SNHLY and CDR2 FYNNEI come from the germline V gene. V was pared by 5 bases and J by 4 bases, with 6 bases of the junction left unmatched.

The TCR originated in a woman aged 18 to 35 who had recovered from COVID-19. Sequencing input: PBMCs or T cells enriched from blood (not recorded which). The chain links TRBV2 to TRBJ1-1; 8 positions match TRBD1. The CDR3 DNA is TGTGCCAGCAGTCCGGACAGGGCAAGCACTGAAGCTTTCTTT. It translates to CASSPDRASTEAFF.